This TCR beta chain was observed in a study of siplizumab effects on memory and regulatory T cells. Study conclusions and caveats: Significantly reduced by siplizumab was the cumulative frequency of alloreactive sequences, namely those traceable to unstimulated CD4+ memory cells. Naive T cells were seen as more diverse than memory cells and as major alloresponse contributors. Tregs that proliferated in siplizumab cultures did not have their suppressive function confirmed.

Generated by immunoSEQ multiplex PCR, the TCRdb table keeps only in-frame clones and is missing some. The top ten hold approximately 0.031% of the sample, which has 90,000 to 95,000 clones, over 95% seen once. Researchers sequenced unstimulated naive, memory, effector memory and TEMRA subsets in a few donor pairs. The CDR3 extends over 16 amino acids. Per the germline V gene, CDR1 is MNHEY and CDR2 is SMNVEV (reference sequence). Trimming took 2 bases from V and 2 from J, leaving 16 bases between them. A word on this clone: Its antigen is undetermined.

This clonotype was obtained from a human donor in good health. The gene calls are TRBV27 and TRBJ2-7, with D perhaps matching TRBD1 (6 bases). Sample: naive CD4+ T cells sorted from blood. This chain's CDR3 is CASSLHAQGKTYEQYF. For the CDR3, the DNA is TGTGCCAGCAGTTTACACGCCCAGGGGAAAACCTACGAGCAGTACTTC.